This record concerns one T cell receptor beta chain sequence. Other DNA sequences in this sample translate to the same CDR3. V was trimmed by 5 bases and J by 4 bases, leaving 12 bases between them. Germline V CDR1 and CDR2: SEHNR, FQNEAQ (reference sequence). The CDR3 is 13 residues long. The sample is drawn from a study of shared clonotypes between healthy human individuals. The protocol was immunoSEQ multiplex PCR, while the TCRdb copy is restricted to in-frame clones and leaves out a portion. The sample has millions of clones, about 95% seen once; the top ten hold about 1.1%. CD8 cells classed as naive were CD45RO-negative and positively selected for CCR7, excluding terminally differentiated effector memory CD45RA+ cells.

The clonotype originates from a man younger than 35 in good health. This sequence joins TRBV7-9 and TRBJ2-7; perhaps TRBD2 as D (6 bases). Specimen: naive CD8+ T cells sorted from blood. The CDR3 DNA follows: TGTGCCAGCAGCCGAGGAGGGTTTTACGAGCAGTACTTC. It yields the protein CASSRGGFYEQYF. Together with reference TRBV7-9 and TRBJ2-7, the CDR3 gives the full variable domain: DTGVSQNPRHKITKRGQNVTFRCDPISEHNRLYWYRQTLGQGPEFLTYFQNEAQLEKSRLLSDRFSAERPKGSFSTLEIQRTEQGDSAMYLCASSRGGFYEQYFGPGTRLTVT.